Each of the 18 T cell receptor beta chains below was sequenced from the same sample in a study of CD8 T cells in ankylosing spondylitis (dated by TCRdb to about 2017). On the study overall, not on this receptor specifically: Blood from ankylosing spondylitis patients appeared to be characterized by a TCR beta motif made up of seven or eight highly homologous amino acid variants.

The library came from 5' RACE. Instrument on record: Illumina HiSeq 2500. TCRdb trimmed the raw reads at Q25, called clones with MiXCR and kept productive beta chains. A single entry per CDR3 protein holds the most common genes and DNA from its merged rows. The sample contains some 140,000 distinct CDR3 sequences, 15% to 20% of them found a single time. The ten top clones hold around a third of the sample. Their antigens are not known. Input material: blood, either unsorted or a sorted T cell fraction (not recorded which). These TCRs come from a male donor with ankylosing spondylitis.

Turning to this clonotype: Its ends do not fully match the called genes, so a read error is possible. The chain links TRBV3-1 to TRBJ1-5; D unclear. This CDR3 is built from 15 residues. Germline lookup yields CDR1 LGHDT and CDR2 YNNKEL (reference sequence). The CDR3 protein is CACSLTLAMTQPQHF. CDR3 coding DNA: TGTGCCTGCAGCCTTACACTGGCTATGACGCAGCCCCAGCATTTT.

V gene TRBV9 combines with J gene TRBJ2-3; D unresolved. Germline CDR1 is SGDLS and CDR2 is YYNGEE. The CDR3 is made up of 14 amino acids. V gave up 0 bases and J gave up 6 bases, with 11 bases separating them. The CDR3 nucleotides are TGTGCCAGCAGCGTAGCTTACGGATGGGATACGCAGTATTTT. This codes for CASSVAYGWDTQYF.

The V call is TRBV5-1, the J call TRBJ2-7; D is perhaps TRBD1 (5 bases). The germline gives CDR1 SGHRS, CDR2 YFSETQ. The V end was cut by 4 bases, the J end by 2 bases, with 22 bases between. This CDR3 comprises 17 residues. The CDR3 sequence is CASSATLGHAGPYEQYF. The CDR3 nucleotides read TGCGCCAGCAGCGCCACTTTGGGGCACGCCGGGCCCTACGAGCAGTACTTC.

This clonotype was recorded at least ten times. This chain connects TRBV12-3 or TRBV12-4 to TRBJ2-7; D is perhaps TRBD2 (6 bases). This CDR3 region has 15 residues. Trimming shortened V by 1 base and J by 0 bases, and 10 bases separated the two germline ends. The CDR3 is CASSLGAGSSYEQYF. The CDR3 DNA sequence: TGTGCCAGCAGTTTAGGTGCCGGGAGCTCCTACGAGCAGTACTTC.

This clonotype was detected a few times. This chain connects TRBV6-2 or TRBV6-3 to TRBJ2-1, with TRBD2 identical over 8 bases. Germline assignment: CDR1 MNHEY and CDR2 SVGEGT. This CDR3 is 20 amino acids long. Trimming at V came to 0 bases and at J to 7 bases, leaving 20 bases not matched to a gene. This CDR3 is CASSYSITQLAELLLNEQFF. In DNA form, the CDR3 reads TGTGCCAGCAGTTACTCTATTACCCAACTAGCGGAGCTACTACTAAATGAGCAGTTCTTC.

This clonotype was recorded a few times. The genes are TRBV7-3 and TRBJ2-3; 10 bases fit TRBD2. CDR1 SGHTA and CDR2 FQGTGA come from the germline V gene. J lost 7 bases, V lost 6 bases, and 22 bases had no gene match. The CDR3 runs 19 residues. Written as DNA, the CDR3 is TGTGCCAGCAGTCCCACCGGGCTAGCGGGAGTCTCCGGGGAGTATACGCAGTATTTT. As protein: CASSPTGLAGVSGEYTQYF.

The CDR3 DNA reads TGTGCCATCCCAGGACCGGGGGGCGTGAACACTGAAGCTTTCTTT. Its protein is CAIPGPGGVNTEAFF. The chain couples TRBV7-9 to TRBJ1-1; D may be TRBD1 (6 bases). Between the trimmed V and J ends, which lost 10 bases and 0 bases, there was a span of 18 bases. The germline V gene encodes CDR1 SEHNR and CDR2 FQNEAQ (reference sequence). This CDR3 spans 15 amino acids.

The rearrangement uses TRBV6-2 or TRBV6-3 and TRBJ2-7; perhaps TRBD2 as D (6 bases). The CDR3 totals 14 residues. From germline, CDR1 is MNHEY and CDR2 SVGEGT. With 2 bases removed from V and 6 bases from J, the gap between germline ends came to 14 bases. CDR3 residues: CASSYSGLALEQYF. CDR3 DNA: TGTGCCAGCAGTTACAGCGGGCTAGCCCTCGAGCAGTACTTC.

This sequence joins TRBV2 and TRBJ2-7, with D possibly matching TRBD2 (5 bases). The CDR3 sequence is 13 residues long. The germline V and J ends were trimmed by 10 bases and 2 bases, with 15 bases remaining between them. CDR1 and CDR2 from the germline V gene are SNHLY and FYNNEI. The CDR3 nucleotides read TGTGCCACCTTTACGGGAACCACCTACGAGCAGTACTTC. As protein: CATFTGTTYEQYF.

The chain is built from TRBV7-9 and TRBJ2-3; either TRBD1 or TRBD2 may supply D (6 bases each). Germline V gives CDR1 SEHNR, CDR2 FQNEAQ (reference sequence). V was cut by 6 bases and J by 4 bases, with 14 bases left in between. This CDR3 is built from 14 residues. The CDR3 loop reads CASSSKGGPDTQYF. CDR3 DNA: TGTGCCAGCAGTTCGAAGGGGGGCCCAGATACGCAGTATTTT.

The J gene is TRBJ2-3, the V gene TRBV23-1; D tentatively fits TRBD1 or TRBD2 (5 bases each). TRBV23-1 is treated as an ORF (open reading frame) with a function not yet certain. Trimming left V 6 bases short and J 10 bases short, with 17 bases between. The CDR3 consists of 13 residues. CDR3 amino acids: CASRGRSMNAQYF. CDR3 coding DNA: TGCGCCAGCAGGGGACGGAGCATGAATGCGCAGTATTTT.

V gene TRBV4-1 combines with J gene TRBJ2-7; 9 nucleotides agree with TRBD2. Germline-derived CDR1 and CDR2 are MGHRA and YSYEKL. Trimming at V came to 0 bases and at J to 4 bases, leaving 7 bases not matched to a gene. The CDR3 contains 16 residues. CDR3 sequence reads: CASSQEALAGLYEQYF. The CDR3 bases are TGCGCCAGCAGCCAAGAAGCCCTAGCGGGACTGTACGAGCAGTACTTC.

The chain joins TRBV9 to TRBJ2-3; D gene uncertain. Trimming took 8 bases from V and 6 from J, leaving 10 bases between them. This CDR3 region has 11 residues. Germline V gene sequence: CDR1 SGDLS, CDR2 YYNGEE. DNA of the CDR3: TGTGCCAGTGGCCCCCCGGATACGCAGTATTTT. It codes for CASGPPDTQYF.

This clonotype has more than one count but fewer than ten. The gene calls are TRBV24-1 and TRBJ2-7, with a possible D match to TRBD1 (6 bases). Germline V gives CDR1 KGHDR, CDR2 SFDVKD. The CDR3 has 13 residues. The ends were cut back, 5 bases at V and 3 bases at J, with 10 bases in the middle. The CDR3 protein is CATSGQDDYEQYF. The DNA of the CDR3 is TGTGCCACCAGTGGACAGGACGACTACGAGCAGTACTTC.

This clonotype was seen more than once but under ten times. The chain carries TRBV5-1 and TRBJ2-1; the match to TRBD1 covers 7 bases. Per the germline V gene, CDR1 is SGHRS and CDR2 is YFSETQ. This CDR3 comprises 16 residues. V shed 4 bases, J shed 7 bases, and the junction held 14 bases outside the gene matches. The CDR3 nucleotides read TGCGCCAGCAGCCCGGGGCTCGGGGACAGTTGGAATGAGCAGTTCTTC. Translation: CASSPGLGDSWNEQFF.

CDR3 region: CASRRTQGAGYGYTF. The DNA of the CDR3 is TGTGCCAGCCGACGGACTCAGGGGGCCGGCTATGGCTACACCTTC. V is TRBV27 and J is TRBJ1-2; 8 positions agree with TRBD1. This CDR3 is 15 amino acids long. CDR1 MNHEY and CDR2 SMNVEV come from the germline V gene (reference sequence). The J segment lost 4 bases and the V segment lost 8 bases, leaving 12 bases of the junction unmatched.

In its sample, this clonotype was seen a few times. The genes are TRBV11-2 and TRBJ1-6; perhaps TRBD1 as D (5 bases). V lost 5 bases and J 8 bases, leaving 28 bases between the germline ends. Germline CDR1 and CDR2: SGHAT and FQNNGV. This CDR3 spans 19 amino acids. The CDR3 sequence is CASSPSMGVPTIFDSPLHF. The CDR3 DNA follows: TGTGCCAGCAGCCCATCGATGGGGGTCCCGACTATCTTCGATTCACCCCTCCACTTT. Drawing the rest from reference TRBV11-2 and TRBJ1-6, the complete variable domain is EAGVAQSPRYKIIEKRQSVAFWCNPISGHATLYWYQQILGQGPKLLIQFQNNGVVDDSQLPKDRFSAERLKGVDSTLKIQPAKLEDSAVYLCASSPSMGVPTIFDSPLHFGNGTRLTVT.

This clonotype appeared a few times. The chain combines TRBV12-3 or TRBV12-4 with TRBJ2-1, with no clear D. CDR3 length equals 14 residues. V lost 7 bases and J lost 0, with 10 bases in between. CDR3 coding DNA: TGTGCCAGCACCTATTCAAGCTCCTACAATGAGCAGTTCTTC. This translates into CASTYSSSYNEQFF.